This T cell receptor (beta chain) was recovered during a study of control samples from healthy donors and cancer patients. CDR3 length equals 15 residues. With V trimmed by 2 bases and J by 6 bases, 8 bases remained unmatched. The germline gives CDR1 MNHEY, CDR2 SVGEGT. The protocol was immunoSEQ multiplex PCR, while the TCRdb copy is restricted to in-frame clones and leaves out a portion. Altogether about 150,000 clones are present, 90% to 95% being singletons, with the ten largest covering over 1.3%. Material: blood. J is TRBJ1-1 and V is TRBV6-2 or TRBV6-3, with 8 bases aligning to TRBD1. The TCR was taken from a woman aged 18 to 35 in good health. The CDR3 nucleotides read TGTGCCAGCAGTTACAGAGGACAGGGCCTTTCTGAAGCTTTCTTT. This gives the protein CASSYRGQGLSEAFF.